The TCR beta chain under discussion was sequenced for a study of radiation and T cells in renal cell carcinoma. Regarding the study as a whole: In blood, top tumor clones expanded by 2 weeks, shrinking by 4.

Germline assignment: CDR1 MNHNS and CDR2 SASEGT. There are 15 residues in the CDR3. J lost 7 bases, V lost 5 bases, and 7 bases had no gene match. Only in-frame clones appear in the TCRdb table, and some are missing; sequencing was by immunoSEQ multiplex PCR. Among about 43,000 clones, about 82% were seen once, and the ten largest hold about 25%. In the case of this clone: What it binds is not known.

Indicated time point: blood 4 weeks post-SBRT, at nephrectomy. Treatment here: 15 Gy SBRT to primary tumor, nephrectomy 4 weeks later. Nephrectomy followed 15 Gy stereotactic body radiation by 4 weeks. Radiation-treated patients gave blood at baseline, week 2 and week 4. This sequence was found in a woman aged 70-85 years with renal cell carcinoma. J is TRBJ2-1 and V is TRBV6-1; TRBD2 matches at 11 bases. This material consisted of blood, taken from a patient whose treatment included radiotherapy and nephrectomy. CDR3 sequence reads: CASSIAGGPNNEQFF. As DNA, the CDR3 is TGTGCCAGCAGTATAGCGGGAGGGCCTAATAATGAGCAGTTCTTC.